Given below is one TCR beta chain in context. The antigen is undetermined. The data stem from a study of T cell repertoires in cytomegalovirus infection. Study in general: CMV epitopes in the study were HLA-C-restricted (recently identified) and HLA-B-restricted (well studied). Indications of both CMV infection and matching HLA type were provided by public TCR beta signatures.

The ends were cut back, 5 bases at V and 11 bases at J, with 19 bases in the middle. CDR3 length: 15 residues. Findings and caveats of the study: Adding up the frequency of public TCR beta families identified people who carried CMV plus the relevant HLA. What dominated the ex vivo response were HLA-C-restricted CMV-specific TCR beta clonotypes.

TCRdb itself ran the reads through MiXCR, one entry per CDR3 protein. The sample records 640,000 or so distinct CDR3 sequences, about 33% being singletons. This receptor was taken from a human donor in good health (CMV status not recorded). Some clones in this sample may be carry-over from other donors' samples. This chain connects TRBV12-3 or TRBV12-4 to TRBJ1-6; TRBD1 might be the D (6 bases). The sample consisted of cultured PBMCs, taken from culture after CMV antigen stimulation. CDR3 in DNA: TGTGCCAGCAGTCCAAGACAGGCCCAAGGGCCACCCCTCCACTTT. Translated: CASSPRQAQGPPLHF.